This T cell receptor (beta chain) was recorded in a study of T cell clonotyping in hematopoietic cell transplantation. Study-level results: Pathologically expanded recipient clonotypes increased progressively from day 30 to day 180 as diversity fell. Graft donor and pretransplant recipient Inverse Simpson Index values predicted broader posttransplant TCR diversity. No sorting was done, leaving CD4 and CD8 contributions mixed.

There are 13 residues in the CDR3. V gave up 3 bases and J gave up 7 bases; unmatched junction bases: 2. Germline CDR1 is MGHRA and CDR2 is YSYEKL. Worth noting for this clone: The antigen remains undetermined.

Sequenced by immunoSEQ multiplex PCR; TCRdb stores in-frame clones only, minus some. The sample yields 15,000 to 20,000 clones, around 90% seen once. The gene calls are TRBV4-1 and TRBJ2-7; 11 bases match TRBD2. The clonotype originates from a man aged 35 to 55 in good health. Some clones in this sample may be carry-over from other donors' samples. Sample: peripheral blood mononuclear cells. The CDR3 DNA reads TGCGCCAGCAGCCAGGGACTAGCGGCGGAGCAGTACTTC. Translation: CASSQGLAAEQYF.